Listed here are 18 T cell receptor beta chains from one sample, sequenced in a study of cytomegalovirus exposure and HLA in healthy donors. With 60 Vbeta and 13 Jbeta primers, the PCR was carried out. The protocol was immunoSEQ multiplex PCR, while the TCRdb copy is restricted to in-frame clones and leaves out a portion. The sample holds about 150,000 clones, around four fifths seen once. The specimen sequenced was PBMCs. Source of these receptors: a woman in her forties or fifties in good health and CMV-seropositive.

The CDR3 protein is CASSLVPGASGRNEQYF. The CDR3 DNA follows: TGTGCCAGCAGTTTGGTACCTGGGGCTAGCGGGAGGAACGAGCAGTACTTC. The chain combines TRBV28 with TRBJ2-7; TRBD2 aligns across 11 bases. The ends lost 3 bases at V and 5 bases at J; junction bases unmatched: 12. Germline loops: CDR1 MDHEN, CDR2 SYDVKM. The CDR3 loop spans 17 amino acids.

The chain's CDR3 is CASSPDGLNNYGYTF. Here the CDR3 DNA reads TGCGCCAGCAGCCCGGACGGACTTAATAACTATGGCTACACCTTC. The chain employs TRBV4-1 and TRBJ1-2, with D uncertain. Germline V gives CDR1 MGHRA, CDR2 YSYEKL. Trimming pared 4 bases from V and 1 base from J, leaving 13 bases between. CDR3 size: 15 residues.

The CDR3 here is CASSPGTGKPSGANVLTF. The CDR3 DNA is TGCGCCAGCAGTCCTGGGACAGGCAAACCCTCTGGGGCCAACGTCCTGACTTTC. The genes are TRBV23-1 and TRBJ2-6; TRBD1 matches at 8 bases. TRBV23-1 is classed as an ORF, of uncertain function. V lost 4 bases and J lost 0; bases outside the gene matches: 8. This CDR3 comprises 18 residues.

The J gene is TRBJ1-3, the V gene TRBV9; 7 bases align to TRBD1. J lost 1 base, V lost 1 base, and 5 bases had no gene match. Per the germline V gene, CDR1 is SGDLS and CDR2 is YYNGEE. The CDR3 covers 16 residues. CDR3 coding DNA: TGTGCCAGCAGCGTAAACAGGGGATTTTCTGGAAACACCATATATTTT. As protein: CASSVNRGFSGNTIYF.

The CDR3 loop is CASSPTWRNTEAFF. The CDR3 nucleotides read TGTGCCAGTAGTCCGACATGGCGGAACACTGAAGCTTTCTTT. The chain uses TRBV19 and TRBJ1-1, with no clear D. CDR1 is LNHDA, CDR2 SQIVND, per germline (reference sequence). Trimming cost V 5 bases and J 1 base, with 11 bases left between them. There are 14 residues in the CDR3.

The chain is built from TRBV7-2 and TRBJ2-3; 12 bases fit TRBD2. The J segment lost 4 bases and the V segment lost 5 bases, leaving 7 bases of the junction unmatched. The CDR3 consists of 16 residues. Germline values: CDR1 SGHTA, CDR2 FQGNSA. This CDR3 is CASSPTSGRRPDTQYF. CDR3 in DNA: TGTGCCAGCAGCCCAACTAGCGGGAGGAGGCCAGATACGCAGTATTTT.

In regard to this clone: The same CDR3 also results from other DNA sequences found in this sample. This chain joins TRBV18 and TRBJ2-1; D is uncertain. Germline V lookup: CDR1 KGHSH, CDR2 LQKENI. V was pared by 3 bases and J by 0 bases, with 6 bases between. This CDR3 has 14 amino acids. CDR3 loop: CASSPLDSYNEQFF. The CDR3 DNA sequence: TGTGCCAGCTCACCCTTAGACTCCTACAATGAGCAGTTCTTC.

This sequence joins TRBV28 and TRBJ2-4, with 10 bases fitting TRBD2. CDR3 length: 17 amino acids. The ends lost 5 bases at V and 0 bases at J; junction bases unmatched: 7. Germline V gene lookup returns CDR1 MDHEN and CDR2 SYDVKM. This chain's CDR3 is CASSGRLAGLAKNIQYF. CDR3 nucleotide sequence: TGTGCCAGCAGTGGGAGACTAGCGGGCTTAGCCAAAAACATTCAGTACTTC.

This chain links TRBV28 with TRBJ2-5, with D perhaps matching TRBD1 (6 bases). Trimming removed 3 bases at V and 4 bases at J, with 12 bases between. This CDR3 spans 14 amino acids. Germline V gene lookup returns CDR1 MDHEN and CDR2 SYDVKM. The CDR3 region is CASSFMGHGETQYF. CDR3 coding DNA: TGTGCCAGCAGTTTTATGGGACACGGAGAGACCCAGTACTTC.

The V call is TRBV6-1, the J call TRBJ1-5; 10 nucleotides match TRBD1. Germline V lookup: CDR1 MNHNS, CDR2 SASEGT. The CDR3 has 14 amino acids. Trimming cost V 11 bases and J 3 bases; bases outside gene matches: 7. The CDR3 protein is CAVSGTGDNQPQHF. DNA for the CDR3: TGTGCCGTCTCCGGGACAGGGGACAATCAGCCCCAGCATTTT.

The J gene is TRBJ2-5, the V gene TRBV5-5, with D possibly being TRBD2 (6 bases). CDR3 size: 14 residues. V dropped 7 bases and J dropped 3 bases, with 16 bases sitting between them. Germline V lookup: CDR1 SGHKS, CDR2 YYEKEE (reference sequence). The CDR3 DNA reads as TGTGCCAGCTACTTTGGTCGGGGGAAAGAGACCCAGTACTTC. The encoded protein is CASYFGRGKETQYF. The variable domain in full, completed from reference TRBV5-5 and TRBJ2-5, reads DAGVTQSPTHLIKTRGQQVTLRCSPISGHKSVSWYQQVLGQGPQFIFQYYEKEERGRGNFPDRFSARQFPNYSSELNVNALLLGDSALYLCASYFGRGKETQYFGPGTRLLVL.

This chain joins TRBV6-1 and TRBJ2-3; 7 bases are a match to TRBD2. The CDR3 is 13 residues long. Germline CDR1 is MNHNS and CDR2 is SASEGT. The V segment lost 5 bases and the J segment 4 bases; nucleotides outside the gene matches: 3. The CDR3 loop reads CASSFSGPDTQYF. The CDR3 bases are TGTGCCAGCAGTTTTAGCGGGCCAGATACGCAGTATTTT.

This rearrangement joins TRBV6-4 to TRBJ1-2; the D is unclear. The CDR3 extends over 12 amino acids. Germline CDR1 reads MRHNA; CDR2 reads SNTAGT. V lost 4 bases and J 6 bases, leaving 9 bases between the germline ends. The CDR3 region is CASSAGNDGYTF. CDR3 nucleotides: TGTGCCAGCAGTGCGGGGAATGATGGCTACACCTTC.

V is TRBV7-6 and J is TRBJ2-7; 7 nucleotides agree with TRBD1. CDR3 length equals 16 residues. With 0 bases clipped from V and 2 bases from J, the junction kept 7 bases outside the gene matches. The germline CDR1 and CDR2 sequences are SGHVS and FNYEAQ. The CDR3 protein is CASSLATGDRAYEQYF. The DNA of the CDR3 is TGTGCCAGCAGCTTAGCAACAGGGGATAGAGCCTACGAGCAGTACTTC.

This chain joins TRBV5-1 and TRBJ2-5; the match to TRBD1 covers 7 bases. The J segment lost 2 bases and the V segment lost 0 bases, leaving 1 base of the junction unmatched. Germline V gene sequence: CDR1 SGHRS, CDR2 YFSETQ. The CDR3 is 14 amino acids. CDR3 amino acids: CASSLGQGQETQYF. The CDR3, as DNA: TGCGCCAGCAGCTTGGGACAGGGACAAGAGACCCAGTACTTC. Using reference TRBV5-1 and TRBJ2-5 for the parts outside the CDR3, the full variable domain is KAGVTQTPRYLIKTRGQQVTLSCSPISGHRSVSWYQQTPGQGLQFLFEYFSETQRNKGNFPGRFSGRQFSNSRSEMNVSTLELGDSALYLCASSLGQGQETQYFGPGTRLLVL.

In its sample, this clone was seen once. This chain connects TRBV9 to TRBJ2-2, with D possibly TRBD2 on 5 matching bases. The germline CDR1 and CDR2 sequences are SGDLS and YYNGEE. The CDR3 extends over 16 amino acids. Trimming cost V 0 bases and J 2 bases, with 11 bases left between them. The CDR3 sequence is CASSVGSGINTGELFF. DNA for the CDR3: TGTGCCAGCAGCGTAGGGTCGGGGATAAACACCGGGGAGCTGTTTTTT.

This chain links TRBV19 with TRBJ2-5, with D possibly being TRBD1 (6 bases). CDR3 length equals 13 residues. Trimming stripped 6 bases from V and 3 bases from J, with 11 bases between. Germline CDR1 is LNHDA and CDR2 is SQIVND (reference sequence). For the CDR3, the DNA is TGTGCCAGTAGAAGCAGGGGTAAAGAGACCCAGTACTTC. This translates into CASRSRGKETQYF.

The chain is built from TRBV5-5 and TRBJ1-4; a weak D match, TRBD1 (5 bases). Germline lookup yields CDR1 SGHKS and CDR2 YYEKEE (reference sequence). The CDR3 has 18 residues. Deletions cut 2 bases from V and 0 bases from J, with 17 bases between. The CDR3: CASSLPQGVRATNEKLFF. Written as DNA, the CDR3 is TGTGCCAGCAGCTTACCCCAAGGGGTTAGAGCAACTAATGAAAAACTGTTTTTT.